These 5 T cell receptor beta chains came from one sample sequenced in a study of cytomegalovirus exposure and HLA in healthy donors. The PCR ran on 60 Vbeta and 13 Jbeta primers. The repertoire was sequenced with immunoSEQ multiplex PCR; TCRdb's copy has only in-frame clones and lacks some. The table shows under 200,000 clones, with approximately 80% occurring only once. The sequencing sample was made of PBMCs. These receptor sequences come from a woman aged 18-30 years in good health and CMV-seronegative.

V usage is TRBV10-1 and J usage is TRBJ2-1; D perhaps matches TRBD2 (5 bases). Looked up from germline, CDR1 is WNHNN and CDR2 is SYGVQD (reference sequence). Trimming took off 5 bases at V and 6 bases at J, with 11 bases between the two ends. The CDR3 is 13 residues long. The CDR3 loop reads CASSPGNLNEQFF. CDR3 bases: TGCGCCAGCAGTCCCGGGAACCTCAATGAGCAGTTCTTC.

The chain carries TRBV4-1 and TRBJ1-2; D is unresolved. Trimming left V 0 bases short and J 0 bases short, with 11 bases between. CDR1 and CDR2 from the germline V gene are MGHRA and YSYEKL. CDR3 size: 16 residues. DNA for the CDR3: TGCGCCAGCAGCCAAGAGTCGGCGGGAACTAACTATGGCTACACCTTC. This translates into CASSQESAGTNYGYTF.

This clone has more than one count but fewer than ten. The CDR3 reads CASSDRVHEQFF. The CDR3 nucleotides read TGTGCCAGCTCGGACAGGGTCCATGAGCAGTTCTTC. J is TRBJ2-1 and V is TRBV6-5; TRBD1 agrees at 8 bases. V was clipped by 8 bases and J by 8 bases; unmatched bases: 5. CDR1 is MNHEY, CDR2 SVGAGI, per germline. The CDR3 is 12 residues long.

About this clone: A junction end diverges from the germline sequence, so it may reflect a read error. The chain has TRBV7-9 and TRBJ2-1; D call uncertain. Germline lookup yields CDR1 SEHNR and CDR2 FQNEAQ (reference sequence). The CDR3 runs to 15 residues. This CDR3 reads CSSSLVASSYNEQFF. The CDR3 nucleotides are TGTTCCAGCAGCTTAGTCGCGAGCTCCTACAATGAGCAGTTCTTC.

This clone appeared a few times. The V call is TRBV6-1, the J call TRBJ1-1, with 9 bases matching TRBD1. The CDR3 is 15 residues long. V gave up 5 bases and J gave up 6 bases; unmatched junction bases: 10. Per germline, CDR1 MNHNS and CDR2 SASEGT. The CDR3 coding sequence is TGTGCCAGCAGTTCCCAGACAGGGGGAGAATCTGAAGCTTTCTTT. Translation: CASSSQTGGESEAFF.